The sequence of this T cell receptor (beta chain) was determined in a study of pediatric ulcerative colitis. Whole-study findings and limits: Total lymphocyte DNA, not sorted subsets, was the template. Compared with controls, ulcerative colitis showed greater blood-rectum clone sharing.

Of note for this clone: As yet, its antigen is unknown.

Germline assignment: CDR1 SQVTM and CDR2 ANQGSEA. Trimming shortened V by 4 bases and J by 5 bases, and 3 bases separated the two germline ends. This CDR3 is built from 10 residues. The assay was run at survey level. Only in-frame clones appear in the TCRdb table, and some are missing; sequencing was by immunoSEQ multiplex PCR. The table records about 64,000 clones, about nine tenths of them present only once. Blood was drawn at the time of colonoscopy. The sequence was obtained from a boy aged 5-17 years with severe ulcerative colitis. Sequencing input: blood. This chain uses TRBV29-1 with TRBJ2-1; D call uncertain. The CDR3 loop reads CSVGHNEQFF. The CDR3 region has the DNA TGCAGCGTTGGACACAATGAGCAGTTCTTC.